The T cell receptor (beta chain) under discussion was sequenced for a study of graft-versus-host responses after intestinal transplantation. In germline, CDR1 is SGDLS, CDR2 YYNGEE. The V end was cut by 0 bases, the J end by 6 bases, with 21 bases between. The CDR3 consists of 17 residues. Method: immunoSEQ multiplex PCR; TCRdb's copy keeps in-frame clones and lacks some. The sample lists some 96,000 clones, 90% occurring once. General study findings and limits: GvH clones appeared in recipient marrow, some first in ileum or blood.

To note about this clone: Its antigen is not known.

The V and J genes are TRBV9 and TRBJ1-2; D uncertain. The TCR originated in a human patient who received an intestinal transplant, so some T cells may come from the graft donor. Specimen: PBMCs, collected roughly 68 weeks after intestinal transplant. This chain's CDR3 is CASSVALWVGEPNGYTF. The CDR3 DNA is TGTGCCAGCAGCGTAGCTCTTTGGGTGGGCGAGCCAAATGGCTACACCTTC.